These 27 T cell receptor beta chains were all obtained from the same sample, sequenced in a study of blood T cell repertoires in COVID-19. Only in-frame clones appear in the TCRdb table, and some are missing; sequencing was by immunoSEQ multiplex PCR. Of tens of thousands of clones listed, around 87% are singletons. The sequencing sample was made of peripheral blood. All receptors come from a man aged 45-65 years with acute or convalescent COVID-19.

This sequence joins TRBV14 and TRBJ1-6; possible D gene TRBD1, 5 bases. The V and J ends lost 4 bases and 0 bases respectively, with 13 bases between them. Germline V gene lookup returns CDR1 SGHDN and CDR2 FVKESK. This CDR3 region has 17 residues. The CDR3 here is CASSPRQLSSYNSPLHF. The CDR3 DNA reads TGTGCCAGCAGCCCGAGACAGCTGAGCTCCTATAATTCACCCCTCCACTTT.

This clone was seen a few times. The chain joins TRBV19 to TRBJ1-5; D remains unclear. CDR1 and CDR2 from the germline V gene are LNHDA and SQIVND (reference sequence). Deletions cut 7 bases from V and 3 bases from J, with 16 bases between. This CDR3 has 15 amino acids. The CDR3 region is CASTLRPQYNQPQHF. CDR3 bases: TGTGCCAGTACCCTAAGGCCACAGTACAATCAGCCCCAGCATTTT.

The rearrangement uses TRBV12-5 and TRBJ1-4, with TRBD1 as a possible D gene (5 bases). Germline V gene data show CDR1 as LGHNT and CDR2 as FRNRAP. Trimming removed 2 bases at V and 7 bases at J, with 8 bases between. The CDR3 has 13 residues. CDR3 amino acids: CASGLWGGEKLFF. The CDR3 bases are TGTGCTAGTGGTTTGTGGGGGGGTGAAAAACTGTTTTTT.

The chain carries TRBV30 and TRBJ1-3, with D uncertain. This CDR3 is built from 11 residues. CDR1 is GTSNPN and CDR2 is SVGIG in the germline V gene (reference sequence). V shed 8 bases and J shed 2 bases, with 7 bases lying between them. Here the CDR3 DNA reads TGTGCCAGGGAGGCTGGAAACACCATATATTTT. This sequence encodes CAREAGNTIYF.

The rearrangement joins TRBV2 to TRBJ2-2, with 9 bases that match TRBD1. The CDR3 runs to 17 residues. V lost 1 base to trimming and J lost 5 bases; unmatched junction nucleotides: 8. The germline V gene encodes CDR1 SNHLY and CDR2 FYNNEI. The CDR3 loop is CASSEGGQGLGTGELFF. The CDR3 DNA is TGTGCCAGCAGTGAAGGGGGACAGGGTTTGGGAACCGGGGAGCTGTTTTTT.

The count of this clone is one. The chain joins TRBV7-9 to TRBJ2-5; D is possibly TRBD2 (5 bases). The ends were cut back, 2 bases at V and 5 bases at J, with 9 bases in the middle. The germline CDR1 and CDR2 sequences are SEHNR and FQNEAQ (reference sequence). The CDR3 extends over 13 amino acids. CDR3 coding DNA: TGTGCCAGCAGCTTACGGGGATCGGAGACCCAGTACTTC. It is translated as CASSLRGSETQYF.

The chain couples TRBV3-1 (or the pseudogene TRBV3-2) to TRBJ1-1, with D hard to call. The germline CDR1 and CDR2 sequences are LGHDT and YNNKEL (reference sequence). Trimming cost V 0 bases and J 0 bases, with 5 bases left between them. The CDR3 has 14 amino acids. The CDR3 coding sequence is TGTGCCAGCAGCCAAGATCCGGTGAACACTGAAGCTTTCTTT. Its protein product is CASSQDPVNTEAFF.

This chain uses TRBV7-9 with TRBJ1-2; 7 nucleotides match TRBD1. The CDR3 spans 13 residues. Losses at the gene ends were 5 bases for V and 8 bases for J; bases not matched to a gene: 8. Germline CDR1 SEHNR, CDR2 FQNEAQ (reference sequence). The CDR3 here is CASSQGVTPGYTF. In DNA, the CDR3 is TGTGCCAGCAGCCAGGGGGTGACGCCGGGCTACACCTTC.

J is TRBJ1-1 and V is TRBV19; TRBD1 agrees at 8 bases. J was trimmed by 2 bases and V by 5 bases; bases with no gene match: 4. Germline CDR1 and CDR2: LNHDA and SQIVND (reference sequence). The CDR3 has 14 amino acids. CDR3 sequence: CASSYGQGNTEAFF. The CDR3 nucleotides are TGTGCCAGTAGTTACGGACAGGGAAACACTGAAGCTTTCTTT.

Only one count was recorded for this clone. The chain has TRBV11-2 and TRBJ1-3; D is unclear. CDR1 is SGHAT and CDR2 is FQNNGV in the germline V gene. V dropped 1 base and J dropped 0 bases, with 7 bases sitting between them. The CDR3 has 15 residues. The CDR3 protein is CASSLAWASGNTIYF. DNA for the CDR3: TGTGCCAGCAGCTTAGCATGGGCCTCTGGAAACACCATATATTTT.

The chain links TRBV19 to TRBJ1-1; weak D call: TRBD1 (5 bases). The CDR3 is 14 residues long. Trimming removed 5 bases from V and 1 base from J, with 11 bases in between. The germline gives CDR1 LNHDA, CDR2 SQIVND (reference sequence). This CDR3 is CASSSVQGNTEAFF. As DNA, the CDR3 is TGTGCCAGTAGTTCGGTCCAGGGGAACACTGAAGCTTTCTTT.

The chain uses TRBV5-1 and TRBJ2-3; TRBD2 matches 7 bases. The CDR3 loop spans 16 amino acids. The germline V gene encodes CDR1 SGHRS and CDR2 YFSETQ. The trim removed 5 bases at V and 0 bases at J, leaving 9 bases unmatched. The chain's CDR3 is CASRVSSGESTDTQYF. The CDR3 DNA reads TGCGCCAGCAGGGTATCTAGCGGCGAAAGCACAGATACGCAGTATTTT.

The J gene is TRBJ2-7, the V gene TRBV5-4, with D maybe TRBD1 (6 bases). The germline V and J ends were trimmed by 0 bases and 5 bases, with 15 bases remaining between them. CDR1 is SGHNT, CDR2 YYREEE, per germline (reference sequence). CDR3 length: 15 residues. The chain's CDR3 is CASSLDRVRADEQYF. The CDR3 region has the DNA TGTGCCAGCAGCTTGGACAGGGTCCGGGCAGACGAGCAGTACTTC.

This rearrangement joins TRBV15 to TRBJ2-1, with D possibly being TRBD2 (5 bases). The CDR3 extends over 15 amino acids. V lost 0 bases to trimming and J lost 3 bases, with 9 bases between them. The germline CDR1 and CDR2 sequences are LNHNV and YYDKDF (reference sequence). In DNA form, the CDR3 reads TGTGCCACCAGCAGAGACTTCGGGGACTACAATGAGCAGTTCTTC. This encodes CATSRDFGDYNEQFF.

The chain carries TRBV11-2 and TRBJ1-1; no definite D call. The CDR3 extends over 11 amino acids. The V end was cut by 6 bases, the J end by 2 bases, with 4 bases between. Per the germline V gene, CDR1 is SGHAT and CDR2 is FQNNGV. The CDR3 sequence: CASRHNTEAFF. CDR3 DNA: TGTGCCAGCAGACACAACACTGAAGCTTTCTTT.

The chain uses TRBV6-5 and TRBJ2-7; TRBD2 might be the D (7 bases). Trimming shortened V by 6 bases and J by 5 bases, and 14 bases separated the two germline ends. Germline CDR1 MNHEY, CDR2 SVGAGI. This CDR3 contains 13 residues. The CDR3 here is CASRKGGSHEQYF. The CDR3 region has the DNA TGTGCCAGCAGGAAGGGGGGGAGCCACGAGCAGTACTTC.

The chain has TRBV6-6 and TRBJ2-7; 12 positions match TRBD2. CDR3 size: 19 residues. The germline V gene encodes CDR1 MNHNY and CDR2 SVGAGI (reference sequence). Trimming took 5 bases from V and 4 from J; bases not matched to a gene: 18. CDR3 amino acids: CASSPDFGLAGLSEYEQYF. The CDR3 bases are TGTGCCAGCAGTCCGGATTTTGGACTAGCGGGACTAAGTGAGTACGAGCAGTACTTC.

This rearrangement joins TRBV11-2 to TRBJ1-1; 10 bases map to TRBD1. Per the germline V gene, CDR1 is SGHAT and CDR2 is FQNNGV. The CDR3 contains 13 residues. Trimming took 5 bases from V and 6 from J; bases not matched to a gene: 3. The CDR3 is CASSQGQGAEAFF. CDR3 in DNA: TGTGCCAGCAGCCAAGGACAGGGGGCTGAAGCTTTCTTT.

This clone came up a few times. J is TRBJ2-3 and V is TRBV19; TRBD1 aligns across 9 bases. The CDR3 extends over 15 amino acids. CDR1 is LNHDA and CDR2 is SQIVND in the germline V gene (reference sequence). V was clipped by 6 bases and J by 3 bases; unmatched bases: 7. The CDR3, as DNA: TGTGCCAGTAGGACTCCGGGACAGGGTACAGATACGCAGTATTTT. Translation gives CASRTPGQGTDTQYF.

CDR3 residues: CASSERWRAGDNEQFF. CDR3 DNA: TGTGCCAGTAGTGAAAGATGGCGGGCGGGCGACAATGAGCAGTTCTTC. This sequence joins TRBV19 and TRBJ2-1, with TRBD2 as a possible D gene (5 bases). Germline lookup yields CDR1 LNHDA and CDR2 SQIVND (reference sequence). V gave up 5 bases and J gave up 5 bases, with 19 bases separating them. This CDR3 contains 16 residues. The full variable domain, its missing parts supplied by reference TRBV19 and TRBJ2-1, is DGGITQSPKYLFRKEGQNVTLSCEQNLNHDAMYWYRQDPGQGLRLIYYSQIVNDFQKGDIAEGYSVSREKKESFPLTVTSAQKNPTAFYLCASSERWRAGDNEQFFGPGTRLTVL.

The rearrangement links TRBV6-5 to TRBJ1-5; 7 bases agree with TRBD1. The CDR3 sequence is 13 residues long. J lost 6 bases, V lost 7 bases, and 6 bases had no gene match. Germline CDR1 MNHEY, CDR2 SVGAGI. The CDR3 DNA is TGTGCCAGCACCGACAGGGTAGGTCAGCCCCAGCATTTT. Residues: CASTDRVGQPQHF.

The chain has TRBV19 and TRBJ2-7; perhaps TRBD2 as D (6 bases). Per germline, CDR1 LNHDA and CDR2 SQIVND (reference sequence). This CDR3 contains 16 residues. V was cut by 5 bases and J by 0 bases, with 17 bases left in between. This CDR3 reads CASSPTRLVPSYEQYF. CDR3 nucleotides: TGTGCCAGTAGTCCCACCAGACTAGTCCCCTCCTACGAGCAGTACTTC.

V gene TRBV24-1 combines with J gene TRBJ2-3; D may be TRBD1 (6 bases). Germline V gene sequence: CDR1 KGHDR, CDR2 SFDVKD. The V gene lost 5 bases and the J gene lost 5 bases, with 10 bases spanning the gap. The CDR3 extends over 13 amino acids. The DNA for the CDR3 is TGTGCCACCAGTGCCAGGGGCAGAGATACGCAGTATTTT. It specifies CATSARGRDTQYF.

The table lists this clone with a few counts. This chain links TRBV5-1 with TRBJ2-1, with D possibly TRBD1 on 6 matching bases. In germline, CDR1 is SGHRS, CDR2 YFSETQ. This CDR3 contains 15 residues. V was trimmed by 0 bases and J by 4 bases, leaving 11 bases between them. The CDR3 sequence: CASSLEPGTYNEQFF. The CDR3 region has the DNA TGCGCCAGCAGCTTGGAACCCGGGACATACAATGAGCAGTTCTTC.

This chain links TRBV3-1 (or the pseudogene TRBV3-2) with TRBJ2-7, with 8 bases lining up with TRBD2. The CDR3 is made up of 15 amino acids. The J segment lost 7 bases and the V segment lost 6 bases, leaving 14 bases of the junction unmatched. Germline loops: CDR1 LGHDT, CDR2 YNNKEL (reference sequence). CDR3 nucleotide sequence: TGTGCCAGCAGTCCGGCCGGGGGGGTTTTGAGGGAGCAGTACTTC. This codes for CASSPAGGVLREQYF.

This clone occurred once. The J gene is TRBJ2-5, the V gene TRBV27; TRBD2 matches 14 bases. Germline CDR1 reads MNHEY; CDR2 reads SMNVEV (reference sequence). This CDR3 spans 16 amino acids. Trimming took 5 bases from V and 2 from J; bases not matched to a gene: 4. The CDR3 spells CASSPGLAGVQETQYF. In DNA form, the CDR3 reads TGTGCCAGCAGTCCGGGACTAGCGGGAGTTCAAGAGACCCAGTACTTC.

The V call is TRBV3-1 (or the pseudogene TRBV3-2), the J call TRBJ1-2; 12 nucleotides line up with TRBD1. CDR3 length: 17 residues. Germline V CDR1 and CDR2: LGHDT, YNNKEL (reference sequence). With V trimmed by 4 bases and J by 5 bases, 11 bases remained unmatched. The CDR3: CASSRRDRGLFGYGYTF. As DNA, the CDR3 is TGTGCCAGCAGCCGACGGGACAGGGGGCTCTTCGGGTATGGCTACACCTTC.